The clone carrying this T cell receptor (beta chain) was seen only a few times. The antigen is undetermined. This CDR3 contains 13 residues. Trimming left V 4 bases short and J 8 bases short, with 14 bases between. Germline V lookup: CDR1 MNHNS, CDR2 SASEGT. Selection for sequencing was limited to patients who had shown CD8+CD57+ cell expansion by flow cytometry. This record comes from a study of CD8+CD57+ T cells in acquired aplastic anemia. Study summary: The mean DNA yield obtained from sorted CD4+ and CD8+ cells came to 3 to 3.5 ug. Study-wide points: In common between the patients and the controls were approximately 28 CD8+ CDR3 sequences.

Template material for TCR beta VDJ and CDR3 profiling consisted of genomic DNA. TCRdb fed the reads into MiXCR, producing one record per CDR3 protein. This sample yields about 160,000 distinct CDR3 sequences, of which roughly 50% are seen a single time; 25% to 40% belongs to the top ten. Sequencing was carried out using sorted CD4+, CD8+, or CD8+CD57+ T cells (not recorded which) from PBMCs. The TCR originated in a human donor with aplastic anemia. V usage is TRBV6-1 and J usage is TRBJ1-1, with D unclear. This CDR3 is CASSGEAGLEAFF. CDR3 coding DNA: TGTGCCAGCAGTGGTGAGGCAGGATTGGAAGCTTTCTTT.